The clone carrying this TCR beta chain was detected only a few times. Its antigen is not known. Time point denoted: late sampling 161 to 241 days after vaccination in a few convalescent patients. The treatment denotes: approximately 10-day PBMC culture with coronavirus spike peptide pools or control peptides (ViraFEST assay). The Oncomine TCR Beta short-read assay generated sequence data from the DNA of cultured CD4+ T cells. From the PCR reads, TCRdb called clonotypes with MiXCR, one entry per CDR3 protein. The sample has about 20,000 distinct CDR3 sequences; around 37% are singletons. This specimen belongs to a study of vaccination and CD4 T cells after COVID-19. Across the whole study: Stimulation of cells relied on overlapping spike peptides derived from SARS-CoV-2, HCoV-NL63, HCoV-OC43 and HCoV-229E. Study observations and caveats: Looking at convalescent patients, a median about 90% of reactive clones were present only post-vaccination.

This CDR3 region has 14 residues. In germline, CDR1 is ENHRY, CDR2 SYGVKD. The V gene end was trimmed by 3 bases and the J gene end by 7 bases; junction bases not matched to a gene: 4. This clonotype originated in a human donor who had recovered from COVID-19. Sequencing was performed on CD4+ T cells from blood, cultured in vitro, taken about 7 months after SARS-CoV-2 vaccination. The genes are TRBV10-3 and TRBJ1-5; 9 bases align to TRBD1. The CDR3 spells CAISDRQGEQPQHF. The CDR3 coding sequence is TGTGCCATCAGTGACAGACAGGGGGAGCAGCCCCAGCATTTT.